This TCR beta chain was observed in a study of regulatory T cells in long-lasting Graves disease. This CDR3 contains 13 residues. The germline gives CDR1 GTSNPN, CDR2 SVGIG (reference sequence). Trimming took 0 bases from V and 5 from J, leaving 10 bases between them. Time point specified: newly diagnosed GD, antithyroid drugs for less than 3 months. The authors made the TCR library using RNA they extracted from PBMCs. Arm-PCR of CDR3 regions and iRepertoire HTBI primers were used to build TCR beta libraries. TCRdb processed the multiplex PCR reads anew with MiXCR; each CDR3 protein has one entry. The sample includes about 560,000 distinct CDR3 sequences, about 16% seen only once; the top ten take about 12%. These data were also filed under a second study, of T cells in Graves' hyperthyroidism and ophthalmopathy.

The chain joins TRBV30 to TRBJ1-1; maybe TRBD1 (6 bases). The specimen was peripheral blood mononuclear cells (PBMCs), collected at new diagnosis, from a patient treated with antithyroid drugs. The receptor comes from a man in his late teens or twenties with Graves disease. The CDR3 sequence is CAWSVDRRTEAFF. The CDR3 nucleotides read TGTGCCTGGAGTGTCGACAGGAGAACTGAAGCTTTCTTT.